Presented here are 9 T cell receptor beta chains from one specimen sequenced in a study of CD8 T cells in Susac syndrome. With random hexamers, roughly 0.45 to 1 ug RNA was reverse transcribed. Via MiXCR, TCRdb re-called the immunoSEQ multiplex PCR reads, giving one row per CDR3 protein. The repertoire holds fewer than 250,000 distinct CDR3 sequences, with 80% to 95% as singletons. The sequencing input was CD4+ T cells from PBMCs. The receptor set was obtained from a human donor in good health.

J is TRBJ2-1 and V is TRBV6-5; D not certain. The CDR3 runs to 15 residues. Germline values: CDR1 MNHEY, CDR2 SVGAGI. Trimming stripped 4 bases from V and 9 bases from J, with 19 bases between. The CDR3 here is CASSFWGQRGSEQFF. The CDR3 DNA sequence: TGTGCCAGCAGTTTTTGGGGTCAGCGCGGAAGTGAGCAGTTCTTC.

The genes are TRBV3-1 and TRBJ2-1, with 7 nucleotides matching TRBD2. This CDR3 contains 15 residues. Germline values: CDR1 LGHDT, CDR2 YNNKEL (reference sequence). Losses at the gene ends were 1 base for V and 4 bases for J; bases not matched to a gene: 4. CDR3 nucleotides: TGTGCCAGCAGCCAAGCGGGCGGGAGATACAATGAGCAGTTCTTC. Its protein is CASSQAGGRYNEQFF.

This clonotype was counted a few times. The rearrangement joins TRBV5-1 to TRBJ2-7, with D possibly matching TRBD1 (5 bases). The V and J ends lost 7 bases and 4 bases respectively, with 18 bases between them. Germline V gene data show CDR1 as SGHRS and CDR2 as YFSETQ. The CDR3 runs to 14 residues. The DNA of the CDR3 is TGCGCCAGCCGAAGACAGCAACTGGGGTACGAGCAGTACTTC. It is translated as CASRRQQLGYEQYF.

The chain employs TRBV6-2 or TRBV6-3 and TRBJ2-2; D possibly uses TRBD1 or TRBD2 (6 bases each). The CDR3 is 17 amino acids. The V gene lost 4 bases and the J gene lost 3 bases, with 18 bases spanning the gap. Per the germline V gene, CDR1 is MNHEY and CDR2 is SVGEGT. Here the CDR3 reads CASSSLRGLGDTGELFF. Here the CDR3 DNA reads TGTGCCAGCAGTTCCCTCCGGGGGCTAGGCGACACCGGGGAGCTGTTTTTT.

This chain joins TRBV28 and TRBJ2-2; weak D call: TRBD2 (6 bases). The V gene's germline CDR1 is MDHEN and CDR2 SYDVKM. This CDR3 has 16 amino acids. The V end lost 5 bases, the J end lost 0 bases, and 13 bases lay between the germline ends. CDR3 in DNA: TGTGCCAGCAGTCCCCAGGGAGGTTCGAACACCGGGGAGCTGTTTTTT. This sequence encodes CASSPQGGSNTGELFF.

V usage is TRBV30 and J usage is TRBJ1-5; D remains unclear. From germline, CDR1 is GTSNPN and CDR2 SVGIG (reference sequence). V shed 0 bases and J shed 4 bases, with 4 bases lying between them. This CDR3 is 12 amino acids long. CDR3 sequence: CAWSVGNQPQHF. CDR3 sequence (DNA): TGTGCCTGGAGTGTGGGGAATCAGCCCCAGCATTTT.

The chain employs TRBV25-1 and TRBJ1-2; 11 bases map to TRBD1. The CDR3 spans 14 residues. The germline V gene encodes CDR1 MGHDK and CDR2 SYGVNS. V shed 6 bases and J 4 bases; nucleotides not matched to a gene: 4. CDR3 sequence (DNA): TGTGCCAGCAGCCGGGACAGGGGGGGCTATGGCTACACCTTC. Amino acids: CASSRDRGGYGYTF.

The chain joins TRBV6-6 to TRBJ2-5; 9 nucleotides match TRBD2. With V trimmed by 4 bases and J by 3 bases, 6 bases remained unmatched. The CDR3 totals 15 residues. Germline CDR1 reads MNHNY; CDR2 reads SVGAGI (reference sequence). The CDR3 here is CASSFTGLAEETQYF. DNA of the CDR3: TGTGCCAGCAGTTTCACGGGACTAGCAGAAGAGACCCAGTACTTC.

V usage is TRBV29-1 and J usage is TRBJ1-2; D unresolved. The CDR3 is made up of 11 amino acids. Germline assignment: CDR1 SQVTM and CDR2 ANQGSEA. With 6 bases removed from V and 10 bases from J, the gap between germline ends came to 15 bases. Written as DNA, the CDR3 is TGCAGCGTGGTAATAACCGGCTACTACACCTTC. Its protein product is CSVVITGYYTF. The complete variable domain, with remaining parts taken from reference TRBV29-1 and TRBJ1-2, reads SAVISQKPSRDICQRGTSLTIQCQVDSQVTMMFWYRQQPGQSLTLIATANQGSEATYESGFVIDKFPISRPNLTFSTLTVSNMSPEDSSIYLCSVVITGYYTFGSGTRLTVV.